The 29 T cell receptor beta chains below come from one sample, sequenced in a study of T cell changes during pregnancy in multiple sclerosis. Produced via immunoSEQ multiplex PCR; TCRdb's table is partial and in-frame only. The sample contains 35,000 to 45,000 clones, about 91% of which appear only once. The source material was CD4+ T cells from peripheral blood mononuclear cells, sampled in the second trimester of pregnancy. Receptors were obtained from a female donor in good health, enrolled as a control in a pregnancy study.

The CDR3 protein is CASSLPGTGEHTQYF. The CDR3 DNA sequence: TGTGCCAGCAGTTTACCCGGGACAGGGGAACATACGCAGTATTTT. The chain is built from TRBV28 and TRBJ2-3; 10 nucleotides match TRBD1. V was clipped by 2 bases and J by 7 bases; unmatched bases: 6. Germline V CDR1 and CDR2: MDHEN, SYDVKM. There are 15 residues in the CDR3.

CDR3 region: CASSDPSSYNEQFF. The CDR3 DNA sequence: TGTGCCAGCAGTGATCCGAGCTCCTACAATGAGCAGTTCTTC. V usage is TRBV6-1 and J usage is TRBJ2-1; D call uncertain. Trimming cost V 3 bases and J 0 bases, with 6 bases left between them. The germline CDR1 and CDR2 sequences are MNHNS and SASEGT. This CDR3 region has 14 residues.

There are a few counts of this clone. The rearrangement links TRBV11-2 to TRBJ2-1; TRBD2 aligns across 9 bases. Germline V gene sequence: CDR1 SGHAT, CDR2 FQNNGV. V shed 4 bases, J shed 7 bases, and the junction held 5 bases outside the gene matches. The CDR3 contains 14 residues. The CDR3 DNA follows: TGTGCCAGCAGCTCGGCTAGCGGGGTGAATGAGCAGTTCTTC. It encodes CASSSASGVNEQFF.

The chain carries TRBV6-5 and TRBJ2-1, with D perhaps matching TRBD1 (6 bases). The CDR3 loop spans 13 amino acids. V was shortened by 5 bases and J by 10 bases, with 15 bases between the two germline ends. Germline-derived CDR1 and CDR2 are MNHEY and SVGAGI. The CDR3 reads CASSRPGTKEQFF. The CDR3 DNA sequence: TGTGCCAGCAGTCGACCCGGGACAAAGGAGCAGTTCTTC.

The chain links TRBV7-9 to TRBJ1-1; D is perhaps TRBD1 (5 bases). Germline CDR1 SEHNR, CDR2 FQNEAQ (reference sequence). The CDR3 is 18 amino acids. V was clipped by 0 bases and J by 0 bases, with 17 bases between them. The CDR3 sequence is CASSLARGLGLMNTEAFF. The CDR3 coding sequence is TGTGCCAGCAGCTTAGCGCGGGGCCTGGGACTCATGAACACTGAAGCTTTCTTT. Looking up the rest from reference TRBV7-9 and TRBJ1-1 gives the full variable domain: DTGVSQNPRHKITKRGQNVTFRCDPISEHNRLYWYRQTLGQGPEFLTYFQNEAQLEKSRLLSDRFSAERPKGSFSTLEIQRTEQGDSAMYLCASSLARGLGLMNTEAFFGQGTRLTVV.

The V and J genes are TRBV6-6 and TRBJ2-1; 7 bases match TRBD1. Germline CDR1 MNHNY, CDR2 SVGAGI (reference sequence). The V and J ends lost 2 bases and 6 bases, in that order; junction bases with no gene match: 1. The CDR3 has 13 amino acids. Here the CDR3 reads CASSYRQGNEQFF. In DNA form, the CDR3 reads TGTGCCAGCAGTTACCGACAGGGCAATGAGCAGTTCTTC.

CDR3 sequence: CSVTAPYEQYF. The CDR3 DNA is TGCAGCGTAACAGCTCCCTACGAGCAGTACTTC. The chain recombines TRBV29-1 with TRBJ2-7, with D hard to call. V gave up 6 bases and J gave up 2 bases, with 8 bases separating them. From germline, CDR1 is SQVTM and CDR2 ANQGSEA. The CDR3 length is 11 residues.

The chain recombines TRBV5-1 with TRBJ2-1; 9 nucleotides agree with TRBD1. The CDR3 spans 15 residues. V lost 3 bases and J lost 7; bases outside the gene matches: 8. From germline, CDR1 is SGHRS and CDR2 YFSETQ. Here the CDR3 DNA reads TGCGCCAGCAGCTCAACCGGGACAGGGATAAATGAGCAGTTCTTC. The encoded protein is CASSSTGTGINEQFF.

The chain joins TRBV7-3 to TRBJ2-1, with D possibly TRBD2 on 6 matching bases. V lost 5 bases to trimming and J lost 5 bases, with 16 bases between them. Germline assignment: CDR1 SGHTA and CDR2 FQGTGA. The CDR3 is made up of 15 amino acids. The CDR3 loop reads CASSHGGLRNNEQFF. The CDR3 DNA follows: TGTGCCAGCAGCCACGGGGGACTCCGTAACAATGAGCAGTTCTTC. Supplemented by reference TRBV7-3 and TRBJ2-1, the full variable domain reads GAGVSQTPSNKVTEKGKYVELRCDPISGHTALYWYRQSLGQGPEFLIYFQGTGAADDSGLPNDRFFAVRPEGSVSTLKIQRTERGDSAVYLCASSHGGLRNNEQFFGPGTRLTVL.

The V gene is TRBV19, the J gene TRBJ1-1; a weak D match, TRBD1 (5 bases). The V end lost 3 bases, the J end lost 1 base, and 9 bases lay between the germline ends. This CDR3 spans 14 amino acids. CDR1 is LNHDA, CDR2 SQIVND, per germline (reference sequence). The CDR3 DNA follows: TGTGCCAGTAGTATTGCAGGGCGGAACACTGAAGCTTTCTTT. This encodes CASSIAGRNTEAFF.

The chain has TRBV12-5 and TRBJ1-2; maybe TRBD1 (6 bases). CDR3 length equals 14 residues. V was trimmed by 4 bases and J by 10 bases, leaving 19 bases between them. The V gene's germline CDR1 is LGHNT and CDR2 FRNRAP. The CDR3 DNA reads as TGTGCTAGTGGTTGGGGGGGGCCGGGACAAATCTACACCTTC. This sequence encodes CASGWGGPGQIYTF.

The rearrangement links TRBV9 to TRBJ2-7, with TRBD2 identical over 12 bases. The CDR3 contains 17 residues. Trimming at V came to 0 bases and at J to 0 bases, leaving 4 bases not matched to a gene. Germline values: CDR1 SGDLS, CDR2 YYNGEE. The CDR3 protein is CASSVGLAGELSYEQYF. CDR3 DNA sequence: TGTGCCAGCAGCGTAGGACTAGCGGGGGAGCTCTCCTACGAGCAGTACTTC.

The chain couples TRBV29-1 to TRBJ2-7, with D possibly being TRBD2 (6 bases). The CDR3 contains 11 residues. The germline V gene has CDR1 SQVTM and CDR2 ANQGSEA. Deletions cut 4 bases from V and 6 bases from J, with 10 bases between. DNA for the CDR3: TGCAGCGTTGGACAGACTAGCGAGCAGTACTTC. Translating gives CSVGQTSEQYF.

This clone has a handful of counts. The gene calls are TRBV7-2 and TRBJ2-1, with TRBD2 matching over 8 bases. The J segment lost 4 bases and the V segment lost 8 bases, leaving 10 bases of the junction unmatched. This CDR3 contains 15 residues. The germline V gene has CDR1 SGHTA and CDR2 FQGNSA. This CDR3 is CASALTSGSYNEQFF. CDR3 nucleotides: TGTGCCAGCGCACTAACTAGCGGATCGTACAATGAGCAGTTCTTC.

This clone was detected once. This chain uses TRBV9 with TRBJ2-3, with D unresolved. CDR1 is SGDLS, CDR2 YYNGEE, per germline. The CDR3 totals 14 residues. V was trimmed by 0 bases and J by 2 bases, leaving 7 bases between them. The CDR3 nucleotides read TGTGCCAGCAGCGTAGGGTCAGACACAGATACGCAGTATTTT. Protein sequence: CASSVGSDTDTQYF. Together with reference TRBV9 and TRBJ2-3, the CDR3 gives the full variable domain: DSGVTQTPKHLITATGQRVTLRCSPRSGDLSVYWYQQSLDQGLQFLIQYYNGEERAKGNILERFSAQQFPDLHSELNLSSLELGDSALYFCASSVGSDTDTQYFGPGTRLTVL.

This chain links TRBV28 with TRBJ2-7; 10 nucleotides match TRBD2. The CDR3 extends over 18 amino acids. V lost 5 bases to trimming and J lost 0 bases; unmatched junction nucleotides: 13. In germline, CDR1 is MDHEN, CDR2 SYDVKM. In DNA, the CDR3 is TGTGCCAGCAGTCCGATAAAAAAGACTAGCGGGTTCTCCTACGAGCAGTACTTC. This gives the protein CASSPIKKTSGFSYEQYF.

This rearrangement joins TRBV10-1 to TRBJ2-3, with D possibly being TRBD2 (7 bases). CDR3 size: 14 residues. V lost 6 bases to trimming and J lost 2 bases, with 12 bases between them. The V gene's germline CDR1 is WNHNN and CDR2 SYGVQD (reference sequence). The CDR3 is CASRAGGPTDTQYF. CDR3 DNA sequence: TGCGCCAGCAGGGCCGGGGGGCCCACAGATACGCAGTATTTT.

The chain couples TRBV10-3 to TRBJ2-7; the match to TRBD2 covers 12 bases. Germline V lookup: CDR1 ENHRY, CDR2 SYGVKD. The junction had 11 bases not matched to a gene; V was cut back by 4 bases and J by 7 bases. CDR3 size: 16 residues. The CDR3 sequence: CAISAPGLAGPGEQYF. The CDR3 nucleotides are TGTGCCATCAGTGCGCCGGGACTAGCGGGTCCCGGGGAGCAGTACTTC.

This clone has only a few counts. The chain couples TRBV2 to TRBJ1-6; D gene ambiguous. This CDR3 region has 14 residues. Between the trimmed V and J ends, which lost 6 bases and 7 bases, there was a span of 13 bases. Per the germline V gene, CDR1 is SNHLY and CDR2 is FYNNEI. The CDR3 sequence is CASRSRSSNSPLHF. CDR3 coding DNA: TGTGCCAGCAGGAGCCGATCATCGAATTCACCCCTCCACTTT.

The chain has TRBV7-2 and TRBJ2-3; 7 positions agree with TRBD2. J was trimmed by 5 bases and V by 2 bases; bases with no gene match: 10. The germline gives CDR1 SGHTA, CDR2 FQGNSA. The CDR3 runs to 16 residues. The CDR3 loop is CASSLLRGSNEDTQYF. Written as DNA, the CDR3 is TGTGCCAGCAGCTTACTGCGCGGGAGTAACGAAGATACGCAGTATTTT.

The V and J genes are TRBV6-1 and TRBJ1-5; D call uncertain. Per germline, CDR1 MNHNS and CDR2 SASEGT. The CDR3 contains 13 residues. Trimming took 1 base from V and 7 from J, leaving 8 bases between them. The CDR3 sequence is CASSEVGYQPQHF. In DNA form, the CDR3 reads TGTGCCAGCAGTGAAGTGGGCTACCAGCCCCAGCATTTT.

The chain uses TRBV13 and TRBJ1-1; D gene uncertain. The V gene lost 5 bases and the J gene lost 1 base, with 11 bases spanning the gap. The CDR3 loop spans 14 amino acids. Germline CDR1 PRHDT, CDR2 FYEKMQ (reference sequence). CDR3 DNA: TGTGCCAGCAGCCTTACCGGGAAGAACACTGAAGCTTTCTTT. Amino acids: CASSLTGKNTEAFF.

CDR3 amino acids: CASSLSAGLPEQYF. In nucleotides, the CDR3 is TGTGCCAGCAGCTTGAGCGCGGGACTCCCCGAGCAGTACTTC. J is TRBJ2-7 and V is TRBV7-2, with a weak D call TRBD2 (6 bases). Trimming left V 3 bases short and J 6 bases short, with 15 bases between. This CDR3 spans 14 amino acids. Germline V CDR1 and CDR2: SGHTA, FQGNSA.

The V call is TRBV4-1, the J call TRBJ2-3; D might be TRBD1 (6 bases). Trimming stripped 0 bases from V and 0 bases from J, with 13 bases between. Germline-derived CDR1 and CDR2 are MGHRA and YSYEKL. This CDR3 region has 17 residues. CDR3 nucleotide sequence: TGCGCCAGCAGCCAAGACCCATGGCAGGGGAGCACAGATACGCAGTATTTT. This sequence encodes CASSQDPWQGSTDTQYF.

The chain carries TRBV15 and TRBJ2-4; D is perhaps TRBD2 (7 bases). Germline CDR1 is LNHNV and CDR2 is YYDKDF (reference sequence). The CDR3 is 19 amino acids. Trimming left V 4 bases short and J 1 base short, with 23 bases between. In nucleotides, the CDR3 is TGTGCCACCAGCACAGCAACCCCCACGGGGGGCCGGGCCAAAAACATTCAGTACTTC. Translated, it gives CATSTATPTGGRAKNIQYF. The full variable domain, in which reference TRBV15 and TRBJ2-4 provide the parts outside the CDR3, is DAMVIQNPRYQVTQFGKPVTLSCSQTLNHNVMYWYQQKSSQAPKLLFHYYDKDFNNEADTPDNFQSRRPNTSFCFLDIRSPGLGDTAMYLCATSTATPTGGRAKNIQYFGAGTRLSVL.

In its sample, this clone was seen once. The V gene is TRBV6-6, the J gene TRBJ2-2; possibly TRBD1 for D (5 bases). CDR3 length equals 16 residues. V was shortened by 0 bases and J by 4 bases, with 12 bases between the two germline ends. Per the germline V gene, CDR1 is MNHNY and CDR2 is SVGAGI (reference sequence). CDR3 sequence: CASSYSIGAGTGELFF. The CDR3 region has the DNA TGTGCCAGCAGTTACTCGATTGGGGCCGGCACCGGGGAGCTGTTTTTT.

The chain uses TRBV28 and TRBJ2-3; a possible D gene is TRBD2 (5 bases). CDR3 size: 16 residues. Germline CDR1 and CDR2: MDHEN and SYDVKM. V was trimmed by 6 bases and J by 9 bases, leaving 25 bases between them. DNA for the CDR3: TGTGCCAGCAGCCTCCAACCCGGGATGGCCTTTGGGACGCAGTATTTT. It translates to CASSLQPGMAFGTQYF.

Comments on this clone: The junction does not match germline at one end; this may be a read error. This CDR3 reads CASRVWSSGSNQQFF. The CDR3 nucleotides are TGTGCCAGCCGGGTGTGGTCTAGCGGGAGCAATCAGCAGTTCTTC. This sequence joins TRBV7-9 and TRBJ2-1; TRBD2 agrees at 10 bases. The CDR3 is 15 amino acids. CDR1 is SEHNR, CDR2 FQNEAQ, per germline (reference sequence).

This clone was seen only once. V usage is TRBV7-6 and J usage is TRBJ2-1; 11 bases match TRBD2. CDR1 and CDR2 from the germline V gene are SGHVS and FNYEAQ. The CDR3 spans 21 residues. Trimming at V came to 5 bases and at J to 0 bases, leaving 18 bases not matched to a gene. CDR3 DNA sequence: TGTGCCAGCAGCCATCCACGGCTGGGACTAGCGGTCCCAAACTCCTACAATGAGCAGTTCTTC. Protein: CASSHPRLGLAVPNSYNEQFF.